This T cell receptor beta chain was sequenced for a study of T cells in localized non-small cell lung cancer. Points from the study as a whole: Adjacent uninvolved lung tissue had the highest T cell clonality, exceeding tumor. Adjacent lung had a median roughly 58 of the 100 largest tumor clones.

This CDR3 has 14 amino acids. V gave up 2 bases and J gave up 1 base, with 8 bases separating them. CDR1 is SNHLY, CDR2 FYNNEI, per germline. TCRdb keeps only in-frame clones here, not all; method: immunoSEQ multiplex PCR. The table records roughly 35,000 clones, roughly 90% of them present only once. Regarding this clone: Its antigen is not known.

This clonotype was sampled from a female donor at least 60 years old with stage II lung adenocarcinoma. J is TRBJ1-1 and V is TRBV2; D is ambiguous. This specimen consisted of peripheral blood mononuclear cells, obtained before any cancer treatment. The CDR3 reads CASSESGPNTEAFF. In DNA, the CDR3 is TGTGCCAGCAGTGAAAGTGGTCCGAACACTGAAGCTTTCTTT.